The 4 T cell receptor beta chains listed next were all sequenced from one sample in a study of neurological immune-mediated disorders. One entry per CDR3 protein results from TCRdb running MiXCR on the 5' RACE reads. The sample yields 40,000 or so distinct CDR3 sequences, 3.2% seen once. Described time point: longitudinal time-point 1 (baseline). The material sequenced was PBMCs. These receptors were taken from a woman in her sixties with multiple sclerosis.

The chain carries TRBV6-5 and TRBJ2-7, with 7 bases that match TRBD1. J was trimmed by 1 base and V by 8 bases; bases with no gene match: 14. This CDR3 comprises 16 residues. Germline V lookup: CDR1 MNHEY, CDR2 SVGAGI. This CDR3 is CASSYGSRGKSYEQYF. Written as DNA, the CDR3 is TGTGCCAGCTCCTACGGCTCCAGGGGGAAATCCTACGAGCAGTACTTC.

On this clonotype itself: A much more abundant neighbour one base away suggests this may be a read error. The J gene is TRBJ2-7, the V gene TRBV2; D assignment may be TRBD1 or TRBD2 (5 bases each). The germline V and J ends were trimmed by 6 bases and 3 bases, with 15 bases remaining between them. Germline loops: CDR1 SNHLY, CDR2 FYNNEI. This CDR3 is built from 14 residues. The CDR3 is CASSRDGINYEQYF. The CDR3 DNA reads as TGTGCCAGCAGCCGGGACGGAATTAACTACGAGCAGTACTTC. Based on the CDR3 plus reference TRBV2 and TRBJ2-7, the full variable domain is EPEVTQTPSHQVTQMGQEVILRCVPISNHLYFYWYRQILGQKVEFLVSFYNNEISEKSEIFDDQFSVERPDGSNFTLKIRSTKLEDSAMYFCASSRDGINYEQYFGPGTRLTVT.

In this sample, this clonotype turned up many times. The genes are TRBV5-1 and TRBJ2-7; D possibly corresponds to TRBD1 (6 bases). Germline lookup yields CDR1 SGHRS and CDR2 YFSETQ. The V end was cut by 7 bases, the J end by 2 bases, with 16 bases between. The CDR3 is made up of 14 amino acids. CDR3 coding DNA: TGCGCCAGCGGCGAGGACAGACCGCCCTACGAGCAGTACTTC. Its protein is CASGEDRPPYEQYF.

This clonotype was detected ten times or more. This CDR3 is CASRDRGDTFF. In nucleotides, the CDR3 is TGCGCCAGCAGGGACAGGGGAGATACTTTCTTT. This rearrangement joins TRBV5-1 to TRBJ1-1; 9 bases match TRBD1. In germline, CDR1 is SGHRS, CDR2 YFSETQ. The ends lost 5 bases at V and 12 bases at J; junction bases unmatched: 5. The CDR3 runs to 11 residues.